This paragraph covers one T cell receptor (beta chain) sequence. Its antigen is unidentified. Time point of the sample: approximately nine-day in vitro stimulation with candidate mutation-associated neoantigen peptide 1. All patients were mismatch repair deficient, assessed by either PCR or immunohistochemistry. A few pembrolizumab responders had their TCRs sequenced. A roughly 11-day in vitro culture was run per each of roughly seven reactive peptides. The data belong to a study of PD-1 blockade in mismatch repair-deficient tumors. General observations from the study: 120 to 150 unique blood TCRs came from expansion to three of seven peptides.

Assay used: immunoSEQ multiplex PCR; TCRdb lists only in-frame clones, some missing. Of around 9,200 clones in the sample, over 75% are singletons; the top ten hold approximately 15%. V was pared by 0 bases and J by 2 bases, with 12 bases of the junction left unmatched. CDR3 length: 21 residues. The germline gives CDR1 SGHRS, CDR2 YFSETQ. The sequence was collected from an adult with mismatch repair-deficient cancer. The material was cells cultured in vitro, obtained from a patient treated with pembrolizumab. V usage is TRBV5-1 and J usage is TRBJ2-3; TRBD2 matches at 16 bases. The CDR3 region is CASSLERSGLAGGWVTDTQYF. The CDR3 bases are TGCGCCAGCAGCTTGGAGAGGTCGGGACTAGCGGGAGGGTGGGTCACAGATACGCAGTATTTT.